This TCR beta chain was recovered during a study of human T cells and chemical hapten exposure. This clonotype was counted ten times or more. Individual cDNA molecules had unique molecular identifiers attached to them by the library. Each CDR3 protein is one row after TCRdb ran MiXCR on the RACE reads. The sample lists about 40,000 distinct CDR3 sequences, 8% to 9.5% occurring once. Trimming took off 6 bases at V and 3 bases at J, with 15 bases between the two ends. There are 15 residues in the CDR3. The time point here: patch test 2, 6 weeks after DPC sensitization. Treatment of the sample: therapeutic diphenylcyclopropenone sensitization with weekly scalp DPC.

The sequence was obtained from a middle-aged woman with alopecia areata. Some clones in this sample may be carry-over from other donors' samples. The chain is built from TRBV12-3 or TRBV12-4 and TRBJ2-4; no reliable D call. Sequencing was performed on whole blood, taken in connection with sensitization to the hapten diphenylcyclopropenone (DPC). The CDR3 nucleotides are TGTGCCAGCAGGAGATCAGTGGATTTCAAAAACATTCAGTACTTC. Translation gives CASRRSVDFKNIQYF.